These T cell receptor beta chains were read from a single sample in a study of T-cell reconstitution after alpha-beta-depleted transplantation in children. One entry per CDR3 protein, called by TCRdb with MiXCR from the PCR reads. The sample holds around 500,000 distinct CDR3 sequences, about 23% seen once. Specimen: PBMCs, mostly from graft donor cells, collected 360 days after TCRalphabeta/CD19-depleted stem cell transplant. These receptors were obtained from a boy under two years old who had a stem cell transplant for acute myeloid leukemia, so the T cells may come from the graft donor. CDR3s include the opening cysteine and the closing phenylalanine or tryptophan. The D gene is left open where the match is weak. Clone size, where shown, is once, few, many, or a class for clones that have expanded.

NA,TRBV20-1,few,TRBJ1-1,TGCAGTGCTAGAGACGCAACCAGGGTGACTGAAGCTTTCTTT,CSARDATRVTEAFF
NA,TRBV20-1,few,TRBJ2-7,TGCAGTGCTAGAGAAAGGGGGGTGGGCAGGACCTACGAGCAGTACTTC,CSARERGVGRTYEQYF
NA,TRBV6-5,once,TRBJ1-1,TGTGCCAGCAGTAACTCCCCAGGGAGCTTCGCTGAAGCTTTCTTT,CASSNSPGSFAEAFF
NA,TRBV2,NA,TRBJ2-1,TGTGCCAGGGGTAGGGGGGCATACAATGAGCAGTTCTTC,CARGRGAYNEQFF
TRBD2,TRBV6-4,NA,TRBJ2-1,TGTGCCAGCCCTCAGACAGCGGGGGGGCCGAACAATGAGCAGTTCTTC,CASPQTAGGPNNEQFF
TRBD1,TRBV24-1,NA,TRBJ2-1,TGTGCCACCAGTGATGGGACAGGGAAGAATGAGCAGTTCTTC,CATSDGTGKNEQFF
NA,TRBV12-3/TRBV12-4,many,TRBJ1-6,TGTGCCAGCAGTTTGTACAGGGCCAATTCACCCCTCCACTTT,CASSLYRANSPLHF
TRBD2,TRBV7-2,NA,TRBJ2-7,TGTGCCAGCAGCTTAGAGAGCGGGGGAGACTACGAGCAGTACTTC,CASSLESGGDYEQYF
TRBD1,TRBV5-1,few,TRBJ1-1,TGCGCCAGCAGCTTGGGAGACAGGGGAGGAAACACTGAAGCTTTCTTT,CASSLGDRGGNTEAFF
NA,TRBV10-3,NA,TRBJ1-2,TGTGCCATCAGTGGGGAGACAGATTATGGCTACACCTTC,CAISGETDYGYTF
TRBD1,TRBV7-9,NA,TRBJ2-7,TGTGCCAGCAGCCGGACAGGGGGCGTTTGGTCCTACGAGCAGTACTTC,CASSRTGGVWSYEQYF
NA,TRBV12-3/TRBV12-4,few,TRBJ2-3,TGTGCCAGCAGGCTTAAACAGGGTGGGACAGATACGCAGTATTTT,CASRLKQGGTDTQYF
NA,TRBV4-1,NA,TRBJ2-2,TGCGCCAGCAGCCAGGCCACCCTGAACACCGGGGAGCTGTTTTTT,CASSQATLNTGELFF
NA,TRBV7-9,few,TRBJ2-1,TGTGCCAGCAGCTTTGTTGAGCAGTTCTTC,CASSFVEQFF